The rows below give T cell receptor beta chains drawn from one sample of a study of Graves' ophthalmopathy and Graves' hyperthyroidism. TCRdb re-derived calls from the multiplex PCR reads in MiXCR, one entry per CDR3 protein. The table includes hundreds of thousands of distinct CDR3 sequences, roughly two fifths detected once. Sequencing used peripheral blood. These receptor sequences come from an adult man with Graves' ophthalmopathy. Each CDR3 is given with its conserved first and last residue. D genes are given only for firm matches. Expanded clones are given a class, and other clones once, few, many or no size at all.

size	V	J	D	CDR3	DNA
NA	TRBV5-6	TRBJ1-4	NA	CASSLTRATNEKLFF	TGTGCCAGCAGCCTGACACGTGCAACTAATGAAAAACTGTTTTTT
NA	TRBV11-1	TRBJ1-2	TRBD1	CASSPQGQGLPGYTF	TGTGCCAGCTCACCACAGGGACAGGGGCTTCCTGGCTACACCTTC
many	TRBV6-5	TRBJ2-6	NA	CASSYLATGAGANVLTF	TGTGCCAGCAGCTACCTTGCCACTGGGGCTGGGGCCAACGTCCTGACTTTC
many	TRBV2	TRBJ2-2	NA	CASRSDGPNTGELFF	TGTGCCAGCAGGAGTGATGGGCCGAACACCGGGGAGCTGTTTTTT
NA	TRBV10-3	TRBJ2-7	NA	CATRGGQNYEQYF	TGTGCCACCAGGGGGGGACAGAACTACGAGCAGTACTTC
many	TRBV10-3	TRBJ2-7	TRBD1	CAIGTGYEQYF	TGTGCCATCGGGACAGGGTACGAGCAGTACTTC
few	TRBV6-1	TRBJ2-5	NA	CASSESQQVETQYF	TGTGCCAGCAGTGAAAGTCAGCAGGTAGAGACCCAGTACTTC
few	TRBV12-3/TRBV12-4	TRBJ2-2	NA	CASRKPGLYTGELFF	TGTGCCAGCAGAAAACCGGGACTTTACACCGGGGAGCTGTTTTTT
many	TRBV2	TRBJ2-2	NA	CASSEWAPGHSTGELFF	TGTGCCAGCAGTGAATGGGCTCCGGGACACTCCACCGGGGAGCTGTTTTTT
NA	TRBV29-1	TRBJ2-7	TRBD2	CSVEGTSDGYEQYF	TGCAGCGTTGAGGGGACTAGCGACGGCTACGAGCAGTACTTC
NA	TRBV12-3/TRBV12-4	TRBJ1-5	NA	CASSLDPGTLGPQHF	TGTGCCAGCAGTTTGGACCCCGGGACACTGGGGCCCCAGCATTTT
NA	TRBV2	TRBJ2-1	NA	CASSVEAYYNEQFF	TGTGCCAGCAGTGTCGAGGCGTACTACAATGAGCAGTTCTTC
many	TRBV6-6	TRBJ1-1	NA	CASSPGGAETEAFF	TGTGCCAGCAGTCCGGGGGGGGCCGAAACTGAAGCTTTCTTT
many	TRBV7-8	TRBJ2-5	NA	CASSFWDKTQYF	TGTGCCAGCAGCTTCTGGGACAAGACCCAGTACTTC